This T cell receptor beta chain came from a study of blood T cell repertoires in COVID-19 (dated by TCRdb to about 2020). With respect to the entire study: Samples covering the acute and convalescent phases of COVID-19 were provided by collaborators in the United States, Italy and Spain. The prospective study material was composed of cDNA or gDNA derived from T cells, B-cell-depleted T cells, or PBMCs. The dataset comprised deeply sampled blood TCRbeta repertoires from subjects exposed to, actively infected with, or recovered from COVID-19. The repertoires were released in a freely available public database meant as a resource for research on the immune response to SARS-CoV-2. Samples came from the ongoing ImmuneRACE study (first 160 participants) plus 1,254 subjects from 6 global collaborators. The sample metadata nearly always contained a de-identified subject ID, COVID-19 status, age in years and sex. Where available, HLA class I and class II types were taken from metadata supplied by the sample provider and were not determined by assay-based typing. The research as a whole found: The quantity of clinical and demographic metadata differed by source and by participant and was supplied without curation.

TCRbeta CDR3 regions were amplified from genomic DNA by means of the immunoSEQ Assay, a bias-controlled multiplex PCR. As for the authors' bioinformatics: The number of nucleated cells in each sample was estimated by amplification of reference gene primers within the assay. Sequence reads were collapsed and filtered to measure the absolute abundance of every unique TCRbeta CDR3 rearrangement. For each sample, productive Simpson clonality was calculated as the square root of Simpson's diversity index across productive rearrangements. The clones in this table, taken by TCRdb from immuneACCESS, are in-frame only. Not every clone is retained; where verified, under half of the shortfall comes from an unresolved V gene, and the cause of the rest is unknown. V, J and clone size were drawn from that table, and D and trimming were deduced from the DNA. Present in this sample are around 260,000 clones, less than 90% of which were seen just once. The ten largest clones add up to roughly 4.5% of the sample.

Samples from volunteer blood donors who had recovered from COVID-19 were contributed by a second Seattle source. Each collaborating institution followed its own protocols to collect whole blood in K2EDTA tubes. For TCRbeta analysis, collaborator samples were shipped as frozen whole blood, as isolated PBMCs, or as DNA extracted from either sample type. On this clone: The clone's antigen remains unknown. The junction departs from germline at one end; a sequencing error may be responsible.

The CDR3 measures 19 amino acids from cysteine to phenylalanine. This entry keeps only the CDR3 DNA: 57 bases, framed from base 1. CDR1 PRHDT and CDR2 FYEKMQ are derived from the germline V gene (reference sequence). The chain is encoded by TRBV13 joined to TRBJ2-7; 10 central bases correspond to TRBD2. Material: peripheral blood. This TCR was sampled from a man between 60 and 70 years old who had recovered from COVID-19. The sequence in DNA is TGTGCCCGCAGCCCGGGGGCGGGTAGCGGGGGGCCGTTAACCTACGAGCAGTACTTC. This yields the protein CARSPGAGSGGPLTYEQYF.